This T cell receptor (beta chain) was recovered during a study of blood T cell repertoires in COVID-19. The overall study: Sample material is recorded as cDNA or gDNA derived from T cells, B-cell-depleted T cells, or PBMCs.

Germline V CDR1 and CDR2: SGHVS, FQNEAQ. The CDR3 runs 16 residues. The ends were cut back, 5 bases at V and 0 bases at J, with 11 bases in the middle. Clones were read by immunoSEQ multiplex PCR, and TCRdb kept only the in-frame ones, dropping some. The table has 200,000 to 250,000 clones, over 80% seen once. Participants came from about two dozen US areas, aged roughly 18 to 95 years. The rearrangement joins TRBV7-8 to TRBJ1-6; tentatively, D is TRBD1 (5 bases). This TCR was recovered from a woman aged 25 to 39 with acute COVID-19. Sample: PBMCs or T cells enriched from blood (not recorded which). The CDR3 DNA reads as TGTGCCAGCAGCCCTCGACAGAGCTCCTATAATTCACCCCTCCACTTT. Its translation is CASSPRQSSYNSPLHF.